The source of this T cell receptor (beta chain) is a study of CD8+CD57+ T cells in acquired aplastic anemia. This clonotype showed up many times. CDR3 and TCR beta VDJ profiling relied on a genomic DNA template. TCRdb ran MiXCR on the reads and lists one entry per CDR3 protein. The sample consists of 150,000 to 200,000 distinct CDR3 sequences, roughly 50% of them appearing once. An expansion of CD8+CD57+ cells by flow cytometry had been shown in patients chosen for sequencing. The receptor was isolated from a human donor with aplastic anemia. Material for sequencing was sorted CD4+, CD8+, or CD8+CD57+ T cells (not recorded which) from PBMCs.

CDR3 in DNA: TGTGCACGGGGGAGAGGCACTGAAGCTTTCTTT. Encoded protein: CARGRGTEAFF. This rearrangement joins TRBV24-1 to TRBJ1-1; D might be TRBD1 (5 bases). Germline CDR1 reads KGHDR; CDR2 reads SFDVKD. This CDR3 is 11 amino acids long.